The 20 T cell receptor beta chains given below trace back to one sample, sequenced in a study of cytomegalovirus exposure and HLA in healthy donors. The study ran its PCR with 60 Vbeta and 13 Jbeta primers. The assay was immunoSEQ multiplex PCR, and TCRdb's table has in-frame clones only and misses some. The table shows tens of thousands of clones, with about 67% occurring only once. The sequencing input was PBMCs. These receptors all stem from a human donor in good health.

V usage is TRBV15 and J usage is TRBJ2-7; 9 bases line up with TRBD1. Germline V gene sequence: CDR1 LNHNV, CDR2 YYDKDF (reference sequence). The CDR3 spans 13 residues. Losses at the gene ends were 5 bases for V and 6 bases for J; bases not matched to a gene: 5. The CDR3 spells CATSRDRDREQYF. CDR3 nucleotide sequence: TGTGCCACCAGCCGGGACAGGGATCGCGAGCAGTACTTC. The full variable domain, completed using reference TRBV15 and TRBJ2-7, is DAMVIQNPRYQVTQFGKPVTLSCSQTLNHNVMYWYQQKSSQAPKLLFHYYDKDFNNEADTPDNFQSRRPNTSFCFLDIRSPGLGDTAMYLCATSRDRDREQYFGPGTRLTVT.

J is TRBJ1-4 and V is TRBV6-5, with D hard to call. The germline V and J ends were trimmed by 8 bases and 4 bases, with 14 bases remaining between them. CDR1 MNHEY and CDR2 SVGAGI come from the germline V gene. The CDR3 runs to 14 residues. The CDR3 bases are TGTGCCAGCGCGGTCGGGTGGAGTAATGAAAAACTGTTTTTT. This gives the protein CASAVGWSNEKLFF.

The rearrangement uses TRBV7-6 and TRBJ2-7, with 8 bases that match TRBD1. Germline V lookup: CDR1 SGHVS, CDR2 FNYEAQ. With V trimmed by 4 bases and J by 5 bases, 4 bases remained unmatched. The CDR3 is 13 residues long. Written as DNA, the CDR3 is TGTGCCAGCAGCTATGACAGGGGCGACGAGCAGTACTTC. This encodes CASSYDRGDEQYF.

This clone qualifies as medium-sized (0.01 to 0.1%). The chain couples TRBV9 to TRBJ1-1; D gene unclear. The germline V gene encodes CDR1 SGDLS and CDR2 YYNGEE. CDR3 length: 15 residues. Trimming shortened V by 0 bases and J by 4 bases, and 13 bases separated the two germline ends. CDR3 region: CASSVEASRSTEAFF. CDR3 in DNA: TGTGCCAGCAGCGTAGAAGCTTCGAGGAGCACTGAAGCTTTCTTT.

The chain is built from TRBV2 and TRBJ1-2, with 7 bases matching TRBD1. The CDR3 spans 13 residues. The germline gives CDR1 SNHLY, CDR2 FYNNEI. V lost 5 bases, J lost 8 bases, and 8 bases stayed unmatched. The CDR3 here is CASSYLTGNGYTF. In DNA form, the CDR3 reads TGTGCCAGCAGTTACCTGACAGGGAACGGCTACACCTTC.

The chain has TRBV27 and TRBJ1-5, with D hard to call. This CDR3 spans 12 amino acids. Per germline, CDR1 MNHEY and CDR2 SMNVEV (reference sequence). V was pared by 4 bases and J by 4 bases, with 5 bases between. The CDR3 bases are TGTGCCAGCAGTTCAACAAATCAGCCCCAGCATTTT. Amino acids: CASSSTNQPQHF.

The chain combines TRBV28 with TRBJ2-5; tentative D call: TRBD1 (6 bases). The J call is in doubt because the DNA end fits TRBJ2-7 better. This CDR3 spans 15 amino acids. Germline-derived CDR1 and CDR2 are MDHEN and SYDVKM. CDR3 bases: TGTGCCAGCAGTCCCCCCGGGACAACCTCCTACGAGCAGTACTTC. It is translated as CASSPPGTTSYEQYF.

The chain links TRBV5-4 to TRBJ2-2; 9 bases line up with TRBD2. The CDR3 runs to 16 residues. Germline trimming cut 4 bases from V and 7 bases from J; bases unmatched to any gene: 11. The germline CDR1 and CDR2 sequences are SGHNT and YYREEE (reference sequence). The CDR3 is CASSPSMAGGSGELFF. For the CDR3, the DNA is TGTGCCAGCAGCCCAAGTATGGCGGGAGGGAGCGGGGAGCTGTTTTTT.

The V call is TRBV5-1, the J call TRBJ2-7; 9 nucleotides match TRBD1. V trimming: 4 bases; J trimming: 4 bases; junction bases outside the gene matches: 9. The CDR3 contains 15 residues. The V gene's germline CDR1 is SGHRS and CDR2 YFSETQ. The CDR3 nucleotides are TGCGCCAGCAGCCCGAGAGGGACAGGGCGATACGAGCAGTACTTC. Its translation is CASSPRGTGRYEQYF.

V gene TRBV5-1 combines with J gene TRBJ2-7, with D possibly being TRBD2 (6 bases). With 4 bases removed from V and 2 bases from J, the gap between germline ends came to 13 bases. This CDR3 has 14 amino acids. Germline values: CDR1 SGHRS, CDR2 YFSETQ. CDR3 residues: CASSADRGTYEQYF. CDR3 coding DNA: TGCGCCAGCAGCGCCGACCGGGGGACCTACGAGCAGTACTTC.

This clone was seen only once. One end of the junction is discordant with germline, which a read error may explain. The chain joins TRBV7-8 to TRBJ2-5; 9 nucleotides match TRBD1. Germline lookup yields CDR1 SGHVS and CDR2 FQNEAQ. CDR3 length equals 15 residues. CDR3 region: CASSLAGTGRETQYF. The CDR3 DNA is TGTGCCAGCAGCCTAGCCGGGACAGGGAGGGAGACCCAGTACTTC.

Points on this clone: The sample holds other DNA sequences that translate to the same CDR3. The J gene is TRBJ1-2, the V gene TRBV2; 7 nucleotides match TRBD1. The CDR3 consists of 13 residues. Germline CDR1 and CDR2: SNHLY and FYNNEI. Germline trimming cut 9 bases from V and 4 bases from J; bases unmatched to any gene: 8. The CDR3 sequence is CASGDRERYGYTF. The CDR3 nucleotides are TGTGCCAGTGGAGACAGGGAGCGCTATGGCTACACCTTC.

The chain uses TRBV5-1 and TRBJ1-2; maybe TRBD1 (5 bases). V lost 0 bases and J 8 bases, leaving 14 bases between the germline ends. The CDR3 sequence is 14 residues long. Per germline, CDR1 SGHRS and CDR2 YFSETQ. The CDR3 sequence: CASSLAHRMGGYTF. CDR3 coding DNA: TGCGCCAGCAGCTTGGCCCACAGGATGGGGGGCTACACCTTC.

The chain recombines TRBV5-1 with TRBJ2-2; TRBD2 might be the D (6 bases). The CDR3 runs to 16 residues. Germline loops: CDR1 SGHRS, CDR2 YFSETQ. Trimming removed 3 bases from V and 1 base from J, with 13 bases in between. CDR3 sequence: CASSSPSGVNTGELFF. In DNA form, the CDR3 reads TGCGCCAGCAGCTCCCCCTCGGGGGTGAACACCGGGGAGCTGTTTTTT.

CDR3 bases: TGTGCCAGCAGCTTACGAGGTGGGCAGTACTTC. As protein: CASSLRGGQYF. The rearrangement links TRBV7-2 to TRBJ2-7; D unresolved. The CDR3 length is 11 residues. V gave up 2 bases and J gave up 9 bases, with 8 bases separating them. Germline V lookup: CDR1 SGHTA, CDR2 FQGNSA. The variable domain in full, with the rest retrieved from reference TRBV7-2 and TRBJ2-7, is GAGVSQSPSNKVTEKGKDVELRCDPISGHTALYWYRQSLGQGLEFLIYFQGNSAPDKSGLPSDRFSAERTGGSVSTLTIQRTQQEDSAVYLCASSLRGGQYFGPGTRLTVT.

Details on this clone: Distinct nucleotide sequences in the sample also encode this CDR3. The genes are TRBV6-5 and TRBJ1-1; 8 positions agree with TRBD1. The CDR3 sequence is 14 residues long. Looked up from germline, CDR1 is MNHEY and CDR2 is SVGAGI. The ends lost 0 bases at V and 4 bases at J; junction bases unmatched: 1. The CDR3 loop is CASSYSTGGTEAFF. The CDR3 DNA reads as TGTGCCAGCAGTTACTCAACAGGGGGCACTGAAGCTTTCTTT.

The V gene is TRBV28, the J gene TRBJ1-1; tentative D call: TRBD1 (6 bases). Germline V CDR1 and CDR2: MDHEN, SYDVKM. With 2 bases removed from V and 4 bases from J, the gap between germline ends came to 11 bases. This CDR3 region has 14 residues. Here the CDR3 DNA reads TGTGCCAGCAGTTTAGAGGGAGGGGGCACTGAAGCTTTCTTT. Its translation: CASSLEGGGTEAFF.

The rearrangement uses TRBV19 and TRBJ1-2; TRBD1 might be the D (5 bases). The CDR3 length is 12 residues. V was shortened by 7 bases and J by 6 bases, with 12 bases between the two germline ends. CDR1 is LNHDA and CDR2 is SQIVND in the germline V gene (reference sequence). CDR3 residues: CASITRGDGYTF. The CDR3 region has the DNA TGTGCCAGTATCACAAGGGGCGATGGCTACACCTTC. The full variable domain, its missing parts supplied by reference TRBV19 and TRBJ1-2, is DGGITQSPKYLFRKEGQNVTLSCEQNLNHDAMYWYRQDPGQGLRLIYYSQIVNDFQKGDIAEGYSVSREKKESFPLTVTSAQKNPTAFYLCASITRGDGYTFGSGTRLTVV.

The chain carries TRBV11-2 and TRBJ2-3; 7 positions agree with TRBD2. CDR3 length: 15 amino acids. The germline V gene has CDR1 SGHAT and CDR2 FQNNGV. The ends lost 8 bases at V and 2 bases at J; junction bases unmatched: 10. CDR3 coding DNA: TGTGCCAGCGCACCTAGCGGCCTATACACAGATACGCAGTATTTT. Residues: CASAPSGLYTDTQYF.

Note on this clone: Other nucleotide sequences in the sample specify the same CDR3. V usage is TRBV28 and J usage is TRBJ2-5; possible D gene TRBD2, 6 bases. Germline assignment: CDR1 MDHEN and CDR2 SYDVKM. V lost 6 bases, J lost 2 bases, and 10 bases lay in between. The CDR3 consists of 13 residues. In nucleotides, the CDR3 is TGTGCCAGCAGCACCGGGGGACAAGAGACCCAGTACTTC. Protein product: CASSTGGQETQYF.